Listed here are 29 T cell receptor beta chains from one sample, sequenced in a study of T cell changes during pregnancy in multiple sclerosis. The method was immunoSEQ multiplex PCR; TCRdb's version includes in-frame clones alone and lacks a portion of them. The sample records approximately 60,000 clones, roughly 91% being singletons. The specimen was peripheral blood, collected in the second trimester of pregnancy. These receptors all stem from a female donor with multiple sclerosis, enrolled in a pregnancy study.

The V call is TRBV7-9, the J call TRBJ2-3; maybe TRBD2 (6 bases). The CDR3 length is 13 residues. V dropped 5 bases and J dropped 6 bases, with 12 bases sitting between them. Germline V CDR1 and CDR2: SEHNR, FQNEAQ (reference sequence). The CDR3 DNA sequence: TGTGCCAGCAGCCGAGGAGGGAGCGATACGCAGTATTTT. This encodes CASSRGGSDTQYF.

This rearrangement joins TRBV5-6 to TRBJ1-1, with TRBD1 matching 7 bases. The CDR3 covers 15 residues. V lost 3 bases and J lost 0; bases outside the gene matches: 5. Germline V gene lookup returns CDR1 SGHDT and CDR2 YYEEEE. The CDR3 DNA follows: TGTGCCAGCAGCTCTCCGGGACAGCTGAACACTGAAGCTTTCTTT. Its translation: CASSSPGQLNTEAFF.

CDR3 amino acids: CATSPTGSYYGYTF. As DNA, the CDR3 is TGCGCCACCTCGCCGACAGGCTCGTACTATGGCTACACCTTC. This chain uses TRBV10-2 with TRBJ1-2; tentative D call: TRBD1 (6 bases). This CDR3 comprises 14 residues. Germline V gives CDR1 WSHSY, CDR2 SAAADI. V lost 10 bases to trimming and J lost 3 bases, with 18 bases between them.

This clone was picked up one time. The chain is built from TRBV9 and TRBJ1-2, with 7 bases lining up with TRBD1. CDR3 size: 12 residues. V lost 5 bases and J lost 8; bases outside the gene matches: 6. Germline CDR1 is SGDLS and CDR2 is YYNGEE. The CDR3 here is CASRKDRAGYTF. In nucleotides, the CDR3 is TGTGCCAGCAGAAAAGACAGGGCCGGCTACACCTTC. Full variable domain (rest looked up from reference TRBV9 and TRBJ1-2): DSGVTQTPKHLITATGQRVTLRCSPRSGDLSVYWYQQSLDQGLQFLIQYYNGEERAKGNILERFSAQQFPDLHSELNLSSLELGDSALYFCASRKDRAGYTFGSGTRLTVV.

The chain links TRBV6-5 to TRBJ1-2; 8 bases align to TRBD1. There are 16 residues in the CDR3. Germline CDR1 is MNHEY and CDR2 is SVGAGI. The J segment lost 3 bases and the V segment lost 0 bases, leaving 6 bases of the junction unmatched. CDR3 residues: CASSYSGTGGYYGYTF. The CDR3 coding sequence is TGTGCCAGCAGTTACTCGGGAACAGGGGGGTACTATGGCTACACCTTC.

The sample holds one count of this clone. This chain joins TRBV5-8 and TRBJ1-2, with D tentatively TRBD1 (5 bases). The germline V gene has CDR1 SGHTS and CDR2 YDEGEE. Trimming stripped 2 bases from V and 3 bases from J, with 14 bases between. The CDR3 is 15 residues long. CDR3 protein: CASSLIRGSDYGYTF. The CDR3 nucleotides are TGTGCCAGCAGCTTAATTAGGGGATCAGACTATGGCTACACCTTC.

The V gene is TRBV5-1, the J gene TRBJ1-1; TRBD1 matches at 8 bases. CDR1 is SGHRS and CDR2 is YFSETQ in the germline V gene. V dropped 0 bases and J dropped 3; count of bases not matched to a gene: 7. The CDR3 consists of 16 residues. The CDR3, as DNA: TGCGCCAGCAGCTTGGCCCCCAGGGGGCCCTACACTGAAGCTTTCTTT. Residues: CASSLAPRGPYTEAFF.

The V call is TRBV7-9, the J call TRBJ1-1; 8 bases fit TRBD1. Germline CDR1 and CDR2: SEHNR and FQNEAQ (reference sequence). This CDR3 comprises 15 residues. V was pared by 2 bases and J by 1 base, with 3 bases of the junction left unmatched. The CDR3 DNA reads TGTGCCAGCAGCTTACTGCAGGGGGCGAACACTGAAGCTTTCTTT. This encodes CASSLLQGANTEAFF.

V usage is TRBV5-4 and J usage is TRBJ2-5; maybe TRBD2 (6 bases). Germline assignment: CDR1 SGHNT and CDR2 YYREEE (reference sequence). Between the trimmed V and J ends, which lost 2 bases and 4 bases, there was a span of 18 bases. This CDR3 has 16 amino acids. The CDR3 spells CASSLPPQTSLETQYF. CDR3 DNA sequence: TGTGCCAGCAGCTTACCCCCCCAGACTAGTCTAGAGACCCAGTACTTC.

This clone was observed a few times. The rearrangement uses TRBV19 and TRBJ1-1; 8 nucleotides agree with TRBD1. J gave up 10 bases and V 4 bases, and 11 bases lay outside the gene matches. Germline CDR1 reads LNHDA; CDR2 reads SQIVND (reference sequence). The CDR3 has 14 amino acids. The CDR3 protein is CASSTWTGNNGAFF. CDR3 DNA: TGTGCCAGTAGTACGTGGACAGGGAATAACGGAGCTTTCTTT.

The J gene is TRBJ1-4, the V gene TRBV6-6; 7 positions agree with TRBD1. Losses at the gene ends were 6 bases for V and 2 bases for J; bases not matched to a gene: 6. Looked up from germline, CDR1 is MNHNY and CDR2 is SVGAGI (reference sequence). The CDR3 loop spans 15 amino acids. The CDR3 sequence is CASSPRGRTNEKLFF. CDR3 coding DNA: TGTGCCAGCAGCCCCAGGGGGAGGACTAATGAAAAACTGTTTTTT.

The CDR3 reads CSSGDTSATAQYF. CDR3 DNA: TGCAGCTCTGGGGACACTTCGGCGACGGCGCAGTATTTT. The chain has TRBV29-1 and TRBJ2-3; tentative D call: TRBD1 (6 bases). Germline CDR1 is SQVTM and CDR2 is ANQGSEA. With 8 bases removed from V and 10 bases from J, the gap between germline ends came to 22 bases. The length of the CDR3 is 13 residues.

The CDR3, as DNA: TGTGCCAGCAGCATCATGGGAGACTCTGGAAACACCATATATTTT. Translated, it gives CASSIMGDSGNTIYF. The chain joins TRBV11-2 to TRBJ1-3; D gene uncertain. The CDR3 sequence is 15 residues long. Looked up from germline, CDR1 is SGHAT and CDR2 is FQNNGV. V lost 5 bases to trimming and J lost 0 bases, with 11 bases between them.

The CDR3 loop is CATASGGYEQYF. DNA of the CDR3: TGTGCCACCGCATCGGGTGGGTACGAGCAGTACTTC. The chain is built from TRBV10-3 and TRBJ2-7; D gene unclear. Germline CDR1 and CDR2: ENHRY and SYGVKD. The CDR3 has 12 residues. V dropped 10 bases and J dropped 4 bases, with 14 bases sitting between them.

This clone was observed once. The rearrangement links TRBV18 to TRBJ1-1, with D uncertain. Germline-derived CDR1 and CDR2 are KGHSH and LQKENI. The CDR3 extends over 13 amino acids. V was trimmed by 6 bases and J by 1 base, leaving 9 bases between them. CDR3 DNA sequence: TGTGCCAGCTCCGAGTCCGCGAACACTGAAGCTTTCTTT. It codes for CASSESANTEAFF. Full variable domain (outside the CDR3, taken from reference TRBV18 and TRBJ1-1): NAGVMQNPRHLVRRRGQEARLRCSPMKGHSHVYWYRQLPEEGLKFMVYLQKENIIDESGMPKERFSAEFPKEGPSILRIQQVVRGDSAAYFCASSESANTEAFFGQGTRLTVV.

The rearrangement joins TRBV27 to TRBJ1-5, with D unresolved. This CDR3 has 15 residues. The germline V gene has CDR1 MNHEY and CDR2 SMNVEV (reference sequence). Trimming cost V 6 bases and J 0 bases, with 12 bases left between them. The CDR3: CASRLNRFSNQPQHF. The CDR3 nucleotides read TGTGCCAGCAGGCTAAACCGTTTTAGCAATCAGCCCCAGCATTTT.

J is TRBJ1-6 and V is TRBV2, with a possible D match to TRBD1 (6 bases). The CDR3 has 16 residues. With 2 bases removed from V and 5 bases from J, the gap between germline ends came to 13 bases. The V gene's germline CDR1 is SNHLY and CDR2 FYNNEI. CDR3 in DNA: TGTGCCAGCAGTGAATTCGGACAGACCAATAATTCACCCCTCCACTTT. Its protein is CASSEFGQTNNSPLHF.

The V and J genes are TRBV9 and TRBJ2-5; D might be TRBD1 (5 bases). The CDR3 contains 16 residues. Per the germline V gene, CDR1 is SGDLS and CDR2 is YYNGEE. Trimming left V 1 base short and J 3 bases short, with 16 bases between. In DNA form, the CDR3 reads TGTGCCAGCAGCGTAACAGGCCCAGGCCCCGAAGAGACCCAGTACTTC. Translating it yields CASSVTGPGPEETQYF. The complete variable domain, with remaining parts taken from reference TRBV9 and TRBJ2-5, reads DSGVTQTPKHLITATGQRVTLRCSPRSGDLSVYWYQQSLDQGLQFLIQYYNGEERAKGNILERFSAQQFPDLHSELNLSSLELGDSALYFCASSVTGPGPEETQYFGPGTRLLVL.

This chain links TRBV30 with TRBJ1-2, with TRBD1 matching 8 bases. CDR1 GTSNPN and CDR2 SVGIG come from the germline V gene (reference sequence). The CDR3 is made up of 14 amino acids. V was clipped by 8 bases and J by 8 bases; unmatched bases: 16. Written as DNA, the CDR3 is TGTGCCGGCATTGGACAGGGAGCCTCCCTCGGCTACACCTTC. As protein: CAGIGQGASLGYTF.

This chain links TRBV11-2 with TRBJ2-5, with a weak D call TRBD2 (6 bases). Germline V gives CDR1 SGHAT, CDR2 FQNNGV. The CDR3 extends over 16 amino acids. V dropped 1 base and J dropped 4 bases, with 16 bases sitting between them. As DNA, the CDR3 is TGTGCCAGCAGCTTAGTCGGCGGGGAGTGGGCAGAGACCCAGTACTTC. Translation: CASSLVGGEWAETQYF.

V gene TRBV7-9 combines with J gene TRBJ2-3, with D perhaps matching TRBD2 (5 bases). V shed 5 bases and J shed 2 bases, with 20 bases lying between them. In germline, CDR1 is SEHNR, CDR2 FQNEAQ (reference sequence). This CDR3 comprises 17 residues. CDR3 protein: CASSGGYRGSDTDTQYF. The CDR3 DNA reads as TGTGCCAGCAGCGGCGGGTATCGCGGGTCTGACACAGATACGCAGTATTTT.

J is TRBJ2-1 and V is TRBV18; 11 bases match TRBD2. CDR3 length equals 17 residues. Germline loops: CDR1 KGHSH, CDR2 LQKENI. V dropped 3 bases and J dropped 2; count of bases not matched to a gene: 6. DNA for the CDR3: TGTGCCAGCTCACCTCCGACTAGCGGGGTTACCTACAATGAGCAGTTCTTC. Protein: CASSPPTSGVTYNEQFF.

This clone was counted between two and nine times. The chain couples TRBV7-6 to TRBJ2-7; 11 bases fit TRBD1. The CDR3 sequence is 16 residues long. Germline trimming cut 1 base from V and 3 bases from J; bases unmatched to any gene: 5. Germline V gene data show CDR1 as SGHVS and CDR2 as FNYEAQ. CDR3 bases: TGTGCCAGCAGCTTAGGAGGTGGGACAGGGGGCTACGAGCAGTACTTC. The encoded protein is CASSLGGGTGGYEQYF.

CDR3 DNA: TGTGCCAGCAAAATTTCACTAGCGGGGGTGGAGCTGTTTTTT. This sequence encodes CASKISLAGVELFF. The genes are TRBV2 and TRBJ2-2, with TRBD2 matching 11 bases. CDR1 and CDR2 (germline): SNHLY, FYNNEI. V lost 7 bases and J lost 10; bases outside the gene matches: 8. CDR3 length: 14 residues.

The CDR3 region is CASSMIGFDRRNSPLHF. As DNA, the CDR3 is TGTGCCAGTAGTATGATAGGCTTCGACAGGCGAAATTCACCCCTCCACTTT. The chain links TRBV19 to TRBJ1-6; a weak D match, TRBD1 (6 bases). V gave up 3 bases and J gave up 7 bases, with 19 bases separating them. Germline-derived CDR1 and CDR2 are LNHDA and SQIVND (reference sequence). This CDR3 is built from 17 residues.

The genes are TRBV2 and TRBJ2-1, with D hard to call. CDR1 and CDR2 from the germline V gene are SNHLY and FYNNEI. V was shortened by 5 bases and J by 8 bases, with 10 bases between the two germline ends. The CDR3 runs 12 residues. CDR3 sequence: CASSYVSDEQFF. DNA of the CDR3: TGTGCCAGCAGTTACGTGAGCGATGAGCAGTTCTTC.

This clone turned up a few times. The chain is built from TRBV6-1 and TRBJ2-5, with 7 bases lining up with TRBD1. Germline CDR1 reads MNHNS; CDR2 reads SASEGT. After removal of 4 bases from V and 5 bases from J, the junction contained 10 bases not matched to a gene. The CDR3 has 15 residues. The CDR3 is CASSVLTGTDETQYF. DNA for the CDR3: TGTGCCAGCAGTGTACTTACCGGGACAGATGAGACCCAGTACTTC.

The rearrangement links TRBV10-1 to TRBJ2-5, with 11 bases that match TRBD1. The V and J ends lost 5 bases and 6 bases, in that order; junction bases with no gene match: 11. Germline V gives CDR1 WNHNN, CDR2 SYGVQD (reference sequence). The length of the CDR3 is 16 residues. DNA of the CDR3: TGCGCCAGCAGTCGGGACAGGGGGTCGACGTCCCAGACCCAGTACTTC. It translates to CASSRDRGSTSQTQYF.

The chain has TRBV10-3 and TRBJ1-5, with D possibly being TRBD1 (6 bases). Germline loops: CDR1 ENHRY, CDR2 SYGVKD. Trimming removed 8 bases from V and 3 bases from J, with 11 bases in between. CDR3 size: 13 residues. The CDR3 DNA follows: TGTGCCATCCAGGGGTTCCCCAATCAGCCCCAGCATTTT. This sequence encodes CAIQGFPNQPQHF.